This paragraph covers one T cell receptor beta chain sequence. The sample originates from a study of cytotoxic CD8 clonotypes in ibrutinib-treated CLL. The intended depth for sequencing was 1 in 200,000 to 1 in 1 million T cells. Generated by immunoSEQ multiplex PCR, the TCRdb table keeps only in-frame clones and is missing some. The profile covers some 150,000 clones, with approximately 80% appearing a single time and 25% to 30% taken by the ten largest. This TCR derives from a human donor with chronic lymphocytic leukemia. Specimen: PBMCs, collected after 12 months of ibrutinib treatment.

Here the CDR3 reads CASSLPLGGPYEQYF. In DNA, the CDR3 is TGTGCCAGCAGTTTACCGTTGGGGGGCCCCTACGAGCAGTACTTC. V is TRBV28 and J is TRBJ2-7; possibly TRBD1 or TRBD2 for D (6 bases each). V was clipped by 2 bases and J by 2 bases, with 13 bases between them. The CDR3 spans 15 residues. CDR1 and CDR2 from the germline V gene are MDHEN and SYDVKM.